The rows below give T cell receptor beta chains drawn from one sample of a study of T cells expressing NK-cell markers. TCRdb reprocessed the 5' RACE reads and stores each CDR3 protein as one record, lacking DNA. The repertoire table contains 500,000 to 700,000 distinct CDR3 sequences. The source material was blood T cells: a sorted CD56 or NKG2C T cell subset, CD4+ or CD8+ T cells, or bulk PBMC T cells (not recorded which). These TCRs come from a man aged 18 to 29 in good health. CDR3s include the opening cysteine and the closing phenylalanine or tryptophan. Fields, in order: CDR3 length, V gene, J gene, CDR3 protein.

cdr3_length: 15
v_call: TRBV5-1
j_call: TRBJ2-1
cdr3_aa: CASSPIAGGRDEQFF

cdr3_length: 17
v_call: TRBV27
j_call: TRBJ1-1
cdr3_aa: CASRGYATGNGGTEAFF

cdr3_length: 12
v_call: TRBV7-9
j_call: TRBJ2-1
cdr3_aa: CASKRHVNEQFF

cdr3_length: 17
v_call: TRBV20-1
j_call: TRBJ2-1
cdr3_aa: CSARAFTLRYSYNEQFF

cdr3_length: 14
v_call: TRBV7-6
j_call: TRBJ1-5
cdr3_aa: CASSLGEDSQPQHF

cdr3_length: 17
v_call: TRBV4-3
j_call: TRBJ2-3
cdr3_aa: CASSQEYDRARTDTQYF

cdr3_length: 13
v_call: TRBV4-1
j_call: TRBJ1-2
cdr3_aa: CASSQGTDYGYTF

cdr3_length: 19
v_call: TRBV12-3/TRBV12-4
j_call: TRBJ2-1
cdr3_aa: CASTPSGTSGRSSYNEQFF

cdr3_length: 13
v_call: TRBV27
j_call: TRBJ2-7
cdr3_aa: CASGPAHSYEQYF

cdr3_length: 14
v_call: TRBV25-1
j_call: TRBJ2-1
cdr3_aa: CASSERTGGTEQFF

cdr3_length: 13
v_call: TRBV10-2
j_call: TRBJ1-1
cdr3_aa: CASSRVLNTEAFF

cdr3_length: 13
v_call: TRBV10-3
j_call: TRBJ1-4
cdr3_aa: CAISESQREKLFF

cdr3_length: 13
v_call: TRBV7-9
j_call: TRBJ2-7
cdr3_aa: CASSLQINYEQYF

cdr3_length: 16
v_call: TRBV7-8
j_call: TRBJ2-5
cdr3_aa: CASSFRRPAGVETQYF

cdr3_length: 14
v_call: TRBV19
j_call: TRBJ2-7
cdr3_aa: CASTAGTGAYEQYF

cdr3_length: 13
v_call: TRBV5-5
j_call: TRBJ2-5
cdr3_aa: CASSAGPQETQYF

cdr3_length: 14
v_call: TRBV7-8
j_call: TRBJ2-6
cdr3_aa: CASSQRRGANVLTF

cdr3_length: 13
v_call: TRBV20-1
j_call: TRBJ2-7
cdr3_aa: CSAKPGQTYEQYF

cdr3_length: 15
v_call: TRBV9
j_call: TRBJ1-5
cdr3_aa: CASNQQGRGYQPQHF

cdr3_length: 17
v_call: TRBV6-1
j_call: TRBJ2-5
cdr3_aa: CASSESGVLVGYETQYF

cdr3_length: 13
v_call: TRBV6-2/TRBV6-3
j_call: TRBJ1-1
cdr3_aa: CASSKTGGTEAFF

cdr3_length: 15
v_call: TRBV29-1
j_call: TRBJ2-3
cdr3_aa: CSVEEGLALADTQYF

cdr3_length: 13
v_call: TRBV18
j_call: TRBJ2-7
cdr3_aa: CASSADISYEQYF

cdr3_length: 16
v_call: TRBV24-1
j_call: TRBJ2-3
cdr3_aa: CATSDPTAAGTDTQYF

cdr3_length: 12
v_call: TRBV2
j_call: TRBJ2-1
cdr3_aa: CASNVRIVEQFF

cdr3_length: 15
v_call: TRBV25-1
j_call: TRBJ2-7
cdr3_aa: CASSENLGAGAEQYF

cdr3_length: 16
v_call: TRBV12-3/TRBV12-4
j_call: TRBJ2-2
cdr3_aa: CASSLAGGYEVGELFF

cdr3_length: 15
v_call: TRBV11-2
j_call: TRBJ2-3
cdr3_aa: CASSSLPALTDTQYF

cdr3_length: 15
v_call: TRBV20-1
j_call: TRBJ2-1
cdr3_aa: CSVNREGLAGGGQFF

cdr3_length: 17
v_call: TRBV5-1
j_call: TRBJ2-7
cdr3_aa: CASSLNPPSGGIGEQYF

cdr3_length: 17
v_call: TRBV5-6
j_call: TRBJ2-3
cdr3_aa: CASSLERGQGAPHTQYF